This TCR beta chain was recovered during a study of vaccination and CD4 T cells after COVID-19. Study-level information: Samples were taken after vaccination, a median of approximately 73 days after dose two, with a range of 14 to 241.

Treatment described: roughly 11-day PBMC culture with coronavirus spike peptide pools or control peptides (ViraFEST assay). Following expansion of antigen-specific T cells with peptide pools, ViraFEST then sequenced TCRs. Researchers reported culturing about 2.1 million PBMCs per well with approximately 10 IU/ml IL-2 and approximately 10 ug/ml peptide pools. The medium had half its volume replaced with fresh IL-2 medium on days 3 and 7. As for this clonotype: No antigen is known for it.

An Oncomine TCR Beta short-read assay was used to sequence the DNA from cultured CD4+ T cells. Using its own MiXCR run on the PCR reads, TCRdb lists one record per CDR3 protein. The top ten clones hold roughly 18% of a sample with around 12,000 distinct CDR3 sequences, more than 55% of them seen once. The material was cultured CD4+ T cells from blood, obtained after SARS-CoV-2 vaccination. The sequence was collected from a human donor with COVID-19.

As DNA, the CDR3 is TGTGCCAGCAGCTTATCCGGGTCCTACGAGCAGTACTTC. Amino acid sequence: CASSLSGSYEQYF. The chain recombines TRBV11-3 with TRBJ2-7; D is ambiguous. The V gene lost 2 bases and the J gene lost 1 base, with 6 bases spanning the gap. Germline assignment: CDR1 SGHNT and CDR2 YENEEA. This CDR3 spans 13 amino acids. Combining the CDR3 with reference TRBV11-3 and TRBJ2-7 gives the whole variable domain EAGVVQSPRYKIIEKKQPVAFWCNPISGHNTLYWYLQNLGQGPELLIRYENEEAVDDSQLPKDRFSAERLKGVDSTLKIQPAELGDSAVYLCASSLSGSYEQYFGPGTRLTVT.